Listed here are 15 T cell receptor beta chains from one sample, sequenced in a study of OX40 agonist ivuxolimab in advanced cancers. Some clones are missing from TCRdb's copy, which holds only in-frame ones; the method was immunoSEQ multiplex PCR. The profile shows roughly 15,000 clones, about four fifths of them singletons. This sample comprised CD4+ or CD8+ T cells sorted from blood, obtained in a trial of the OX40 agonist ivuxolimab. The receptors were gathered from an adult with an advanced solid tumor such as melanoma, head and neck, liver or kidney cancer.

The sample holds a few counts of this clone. The CDR3 region is CASSEGTGGAGELFF. The CDR3 DNA sequence: TGTGCCAGCAGTGAAGGGACAGGGGGCGCCGGGGAGCTGTTTTTT. V and J are TRBV6-1 and TRBJ2-2; 11 positions match TRBD1. Unmatched junction bases numbered 1, after V lost 1 base and J lost 6 bases. Per germline, CDR1 MNHNS and CDR2 SASEGT. The CDR3 is 15 residues long.

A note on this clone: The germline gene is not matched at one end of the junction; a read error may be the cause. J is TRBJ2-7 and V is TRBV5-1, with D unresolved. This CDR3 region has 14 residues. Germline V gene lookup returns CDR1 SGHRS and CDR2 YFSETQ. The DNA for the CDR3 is TGTGCCAGCAGCTTGTTGTCAGGCTCCTACGAGCAGTACTTC. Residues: CASSLLSGSYEQYF.

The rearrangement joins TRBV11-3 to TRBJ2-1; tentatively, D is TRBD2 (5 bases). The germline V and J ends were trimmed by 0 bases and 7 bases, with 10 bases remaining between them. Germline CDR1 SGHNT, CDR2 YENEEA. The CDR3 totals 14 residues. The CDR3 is CASSLDGMTNEQFF. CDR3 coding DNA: TGTGCCAGCAGCTTAGACGGGATGACGAATGAGCAGTTCTTC.

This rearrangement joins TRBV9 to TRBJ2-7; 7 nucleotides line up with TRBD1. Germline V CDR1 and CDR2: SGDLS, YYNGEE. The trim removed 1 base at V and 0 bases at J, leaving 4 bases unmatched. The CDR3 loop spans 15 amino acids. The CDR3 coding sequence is TGTGCCAGCAGCGTAAAAGGGACAGCCTCCTACGAGCAGTACTTC. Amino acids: CASSVKGTASYEQYF.

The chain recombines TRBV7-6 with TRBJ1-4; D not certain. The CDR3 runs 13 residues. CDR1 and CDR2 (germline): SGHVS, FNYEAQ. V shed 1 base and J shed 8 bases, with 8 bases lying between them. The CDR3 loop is CASSLVRWEKLFF. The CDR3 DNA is TGTGCCAGCAGCTTAGTCCGTTGGGAAAAACTGTTTTTT. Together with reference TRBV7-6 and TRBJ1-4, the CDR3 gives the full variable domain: GAGVSQSPRYKVTKRGQDVALRCDPISGHVSLYWYRQALGQGPEFLTYFNYEAQQDKSGLPNDRFSAERPEGSISTLTIQRTEQRDSAMYRCASSLVRWEKLFFGSGTQLSVL.

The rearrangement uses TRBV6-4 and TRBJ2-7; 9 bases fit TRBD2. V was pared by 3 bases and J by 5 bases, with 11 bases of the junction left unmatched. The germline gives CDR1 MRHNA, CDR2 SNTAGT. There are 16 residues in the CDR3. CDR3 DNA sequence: TGTGCCAGCAGTGAAGCGCAAGGTAGCGGGAGCGACGAGCAGTACTTC. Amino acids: CASSEAQGSGSDEQYF.

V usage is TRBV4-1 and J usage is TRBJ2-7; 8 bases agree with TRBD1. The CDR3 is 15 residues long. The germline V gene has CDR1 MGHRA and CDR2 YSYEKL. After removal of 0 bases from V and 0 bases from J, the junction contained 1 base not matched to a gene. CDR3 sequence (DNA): TGCGCCAGCAGCCAAGACAGGGGGCTCTCCTACGAGCAGTACTTC. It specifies CASSQDRGLSYEQYF.

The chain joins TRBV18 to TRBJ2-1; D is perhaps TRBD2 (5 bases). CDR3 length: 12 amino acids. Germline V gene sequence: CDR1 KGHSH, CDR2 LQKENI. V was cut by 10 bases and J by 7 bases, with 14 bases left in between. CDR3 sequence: CATHEGSNEQFF. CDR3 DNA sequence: TGTGCCACCCATGAGGGCTCTAATGAGCAGTTCTTC. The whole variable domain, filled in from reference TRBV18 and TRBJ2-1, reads NAGVMQNPRHLVRRRGQEARLRCSPMKGHSHVYWYRQLPEEGLKFMVYLQKENIIDESGMPKERFSAEFPKEGPSILRIQQVVRGDSAAYFCATHEGSNEQFFGPGTRLTVL.

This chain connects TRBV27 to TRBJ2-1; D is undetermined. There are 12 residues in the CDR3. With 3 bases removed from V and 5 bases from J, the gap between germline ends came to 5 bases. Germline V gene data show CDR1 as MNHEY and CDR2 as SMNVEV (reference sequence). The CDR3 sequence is CASSFANNEQFF. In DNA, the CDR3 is TGTGCCAGCAGTTTCGCTAACAATGAGCAGTTCTTC.

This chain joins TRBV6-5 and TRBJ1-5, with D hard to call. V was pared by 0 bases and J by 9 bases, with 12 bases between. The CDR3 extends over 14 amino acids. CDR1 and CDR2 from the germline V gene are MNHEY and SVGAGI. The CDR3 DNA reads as TGTGCCAGCAGTTACTCGAGATTAGATCGGCCCCAGCATTTT. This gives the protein CASSYSRLDRPQHF.

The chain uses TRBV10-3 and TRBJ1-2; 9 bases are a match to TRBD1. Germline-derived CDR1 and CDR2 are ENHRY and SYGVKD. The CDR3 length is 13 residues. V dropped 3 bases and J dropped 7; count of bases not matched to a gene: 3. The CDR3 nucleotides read TGTGCCATCAGTGAATCACAGGGGGCTGGCTACACCTTC. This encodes CAISESQGAGYTF.

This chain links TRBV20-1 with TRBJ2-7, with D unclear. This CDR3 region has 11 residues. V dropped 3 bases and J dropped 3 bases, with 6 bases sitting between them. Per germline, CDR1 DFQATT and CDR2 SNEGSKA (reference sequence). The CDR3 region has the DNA TGCAGTGCTAGGGCCGACTACGAGCAGTACTTC. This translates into CSARADYEQYF.

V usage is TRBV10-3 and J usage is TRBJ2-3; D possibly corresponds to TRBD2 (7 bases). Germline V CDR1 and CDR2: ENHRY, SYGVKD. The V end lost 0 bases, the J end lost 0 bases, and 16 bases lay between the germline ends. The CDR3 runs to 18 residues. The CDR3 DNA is TGTGCCATCAGTGAGTCGGAAAGGGGGGGACTTAGCACAGATACGCAGTATTTT. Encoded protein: CAISESERGGLSTDTQYF.

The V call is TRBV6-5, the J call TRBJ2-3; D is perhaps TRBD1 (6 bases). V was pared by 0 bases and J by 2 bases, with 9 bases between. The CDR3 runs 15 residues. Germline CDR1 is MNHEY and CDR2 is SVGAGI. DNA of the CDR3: TGTGCCAGCAGTTACTCGAGGACAGCCACAGATACGCAGTATTTT. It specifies CASSYSRTATDTQYF.

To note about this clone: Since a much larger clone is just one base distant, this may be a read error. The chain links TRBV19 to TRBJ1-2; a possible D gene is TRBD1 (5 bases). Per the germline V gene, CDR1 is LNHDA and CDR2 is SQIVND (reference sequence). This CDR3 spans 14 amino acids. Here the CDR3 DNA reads TGTGCCAGTCGTATTTCGGGGACGGCTTATGGCTACACCTTC. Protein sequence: CASRISGTAYGYTF.